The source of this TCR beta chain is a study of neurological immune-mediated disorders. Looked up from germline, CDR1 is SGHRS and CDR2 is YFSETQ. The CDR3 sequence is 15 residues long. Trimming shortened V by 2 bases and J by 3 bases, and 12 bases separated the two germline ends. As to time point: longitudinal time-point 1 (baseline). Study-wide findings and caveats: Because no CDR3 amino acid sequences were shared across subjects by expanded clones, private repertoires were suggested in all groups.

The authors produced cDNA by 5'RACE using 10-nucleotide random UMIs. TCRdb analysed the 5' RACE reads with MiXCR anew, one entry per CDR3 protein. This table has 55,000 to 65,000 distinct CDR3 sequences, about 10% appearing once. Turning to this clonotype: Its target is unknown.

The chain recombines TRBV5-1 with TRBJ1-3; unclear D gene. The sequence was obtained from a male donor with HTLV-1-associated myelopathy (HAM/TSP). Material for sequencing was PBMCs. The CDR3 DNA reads TGCGCCAGCAGCTTCGGCAGCCCAGGTGGAAACACCATATATTTT. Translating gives CASSFGSPGGNTIYF.